The entry below gives a single T cell receptor (beta chain) sequence along with its context. These data come from a study of shared clonotypes between healthy human individuals. Produced via immunoSEQ multiplex PCR; TCRdb's table is partial and in-frame only. The data show 2.5 million or so clones, with 90% to 95% seen just once and more than 0.12% held by the top ten. With 4 bases removed from V and 3 bases from J, the gap between germline ends came to 8 bases. CDR1 and CDR2 (germline): SGHNT, YYREEE (reference sequence). The CDR3 runs 12 residues. Sequencing input: naive CD4+ T cells sorted from blood. Subset of the sample: CD45RA+ positively selected. The receptor was derived from a man aged 18 to 35 in good health. The rearrangement joins TRBV5-4 to TRBJ2-7; D is possibly TRBD2 (5 bases). The CDR3 reads CASSPEGYEQYF. For the CDR3, the DNA is TGTGCCAGCAGCCCTGAGGGCTACGAGCAGTACTTC.